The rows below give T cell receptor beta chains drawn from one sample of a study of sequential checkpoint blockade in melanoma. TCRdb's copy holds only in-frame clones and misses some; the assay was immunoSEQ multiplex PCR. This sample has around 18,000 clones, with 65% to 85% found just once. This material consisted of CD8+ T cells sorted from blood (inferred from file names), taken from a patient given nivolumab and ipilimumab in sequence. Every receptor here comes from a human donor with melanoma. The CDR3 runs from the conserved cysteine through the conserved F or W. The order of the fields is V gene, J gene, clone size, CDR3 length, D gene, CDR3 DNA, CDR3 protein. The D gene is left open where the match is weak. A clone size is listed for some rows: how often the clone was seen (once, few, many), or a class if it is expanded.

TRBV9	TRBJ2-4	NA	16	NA	TGTGCCAGCAGCCCTCGAGGGGGTACAGTCAAAAACATTCAGTACTTC	CASSPRGGTVKNIQYF
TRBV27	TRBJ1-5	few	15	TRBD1	TGTGCCAGCAGCCCCAGTCAGGGGGAGGATCAGCCCCAGCATTTT	CASSPSQGEDQPQHF
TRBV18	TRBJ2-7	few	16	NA	TGTGCCAGCTCACCACAGGGGGAAAGACCCAACTACGAGCAGTACTTC	CASSPQGERPNYEQYF
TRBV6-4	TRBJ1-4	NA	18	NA	TGTGCCAGCAGTGACTCGTTGAACCAGCGGCCCGTTAATGAAAAACTGTTTTTT	CASSDSLNQRPVNEKLFF
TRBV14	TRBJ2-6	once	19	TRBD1	TGTGCCAGCAGCCAGCTTCCGGGACAGGGGGGACCTGGGGCCAACGTCCTGACTTTC	CASSQLPGQGGPGANVLTF
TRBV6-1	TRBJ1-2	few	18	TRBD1	TGTGCCAGCAGTGACCTTATTATGTTAGGACAGGGGGACTATGGCTACACCTTC	CASSDLIMLGQGDYGYTF
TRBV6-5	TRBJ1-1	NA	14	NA	TGTGCCAGCAGTTACCGAGGGTGGGGTACTGAAGCTTTCTTT	CASSYRGWGTEAFF
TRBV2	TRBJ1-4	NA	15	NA	TGTGCCAGCAGTGAAAACAGAAAAGCTAATGAAAAACTGTTTTTT	CASSENRKANEKLFF
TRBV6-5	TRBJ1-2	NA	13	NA	TGTGCCAGCAGTTACACCCCAACTTATGGCTACACCTTC	CASSYTPTYGYTF
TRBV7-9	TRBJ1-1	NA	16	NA	TGTGCCAGCACCTCTCCTCTCTGGACAGTGAACACTGAAGCTTTCTTT	CASTSPLWTVNTEAFF
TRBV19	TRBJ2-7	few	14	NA	TGTGCCAGTTCTCTTGGGGCCGGCTCCTACGAGCAGTACTTC	CASSLGAGSYEQYF
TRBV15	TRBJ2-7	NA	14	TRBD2	TGTGCCACCAGTATCGGGAGGGGCGCCTACGAGCAGTACTTC	CATSIGRGAYEQYF
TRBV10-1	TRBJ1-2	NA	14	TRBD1	TGCGCCAGCAGTGAAGCCAGGACAGGGCATGGCTACACCTTC	CASSEARTGHGYTF
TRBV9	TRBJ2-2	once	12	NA	TGTGCCAGCAGCGTAGGGACACCTGAGCTGTTTTTT	CASSVGTPELFF
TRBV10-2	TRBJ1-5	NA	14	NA	TGCGCCAGCAGTGAGTTCCGGGTGGAACAGCCCCAGCATTTT	CASSEFRVEQPQHF
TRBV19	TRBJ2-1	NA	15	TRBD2	TGTGCCAGTAGAGAACTAGCGGGAAAGGGCAATGAGCAGTTCTTC	CASRELAGKGNEQFF
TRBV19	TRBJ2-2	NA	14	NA	TGTGCCAGTAGTACCCACAGCTACACCGGGGAGCTGTTTTTT	CASSTHSYTGELFF
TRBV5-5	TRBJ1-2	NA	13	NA	TGTGCCAGCAGCGGTCAGGAGGTCTATGGCTACACCTTC	CASSGQEVYGYTF
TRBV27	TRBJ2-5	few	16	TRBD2	TGTGCCAGCAGTTTGGCTAGCGGGCCGAACCAAGAGACCCAGTACTTC	CASSLASGPNQETQYF
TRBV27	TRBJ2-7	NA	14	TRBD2	TGTGCCGGCAGGACTAGCGGAGCCTCCTACGAGCAGTACTTC	CAGRTSGASYEQYF
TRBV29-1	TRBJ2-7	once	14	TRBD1	TGCAGCGTTGAAATTACAGGGGTTTCCTACGAGCAGTACTTC	CSVEITGVSYEQYF
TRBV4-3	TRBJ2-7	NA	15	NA	TGCGCCAGCAGCCAAGGTGGTAGCAGCTCCTACGAGCAGTACTTC	CASSQGGSSSYEQYF
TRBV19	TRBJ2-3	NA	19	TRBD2	TGTGCCAGTAGTATAGTGGCAAGGGGCGGGAGGGTTCTTCGGAGTACGCAGTATTTT	CASSIVARGGRVLRSTQYF
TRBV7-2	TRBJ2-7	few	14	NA	TGTGCCAGCAGCTTAGGCGCAGGGAACTACGAGCAGTACTTC	CASSLGAGNYEQYF
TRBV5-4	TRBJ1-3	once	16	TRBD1	TGTGCCAGCAACGCGGCCGGGACAGGGGGAGGAAACACCATATATTTT	CASNAAGTGGGNTIYF
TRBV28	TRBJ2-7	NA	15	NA	TGTGCCAGCAGTCGGGTCTACCGCAGCAACTACGAGCAGTACTTC	CASSRVYRSNYEQYF
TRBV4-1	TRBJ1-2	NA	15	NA	TGCGCCAGCAGCCAAGAAACGGGAAGTTTCTATAGCTACACCTTC	CASSQETGSFYSYTF
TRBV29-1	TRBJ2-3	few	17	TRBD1	TGCAGCGTTGATGGGATTCAGGGGGCGCGAGATACAGATACGCAGTATTTT	CSVDGIQGARDTDTQYF
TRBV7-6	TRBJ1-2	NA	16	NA	TGTGCCAGCAGTTACACCAGGGGCGCTGGGAACTATGGCTACACCTTC	CASSYTRGAGNYGYTF
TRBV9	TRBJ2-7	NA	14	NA	TGTGCCAGCAGCCCGAGCAAGGGAGGTTACGAGCAGTACTTC	CASSPSKGGYEQYF
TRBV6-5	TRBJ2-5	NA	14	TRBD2	TGTGCCAGCAGACTAGCGGAGACAATGAAGACCCAGTACTTC	CASRLAETMKTQYF
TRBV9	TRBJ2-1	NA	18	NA	TGTGCCAGCAGCGCAAGTAGGACGACCGGGAGCTCCTACAATGAGCAGTTCTTC	CASSASRTTGSSYNEQFF
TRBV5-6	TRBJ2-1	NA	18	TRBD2	TGTGCCAGCAGCGCCGAGCGGCGGGAGGGACTTTTGGGCAATGAGCAGTTCTTC	CASSAERREGLLGNEQFF
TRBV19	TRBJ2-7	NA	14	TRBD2	TGTGCCACCTCCATAGCGGGAGGGCCAGGCGAGCAGTACTTC	CATSIAGGPGEQYF
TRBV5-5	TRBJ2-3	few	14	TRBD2	TGTGCCAGCAGCAGGCGGGAGGGAGTAGATACGCAGTATTTT	CASSRREGVDTQYF
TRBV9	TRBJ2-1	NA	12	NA	TGTGCCAGCAGCGTATCAGGGAATGAGCAGTTCTTC	CASSVSGNEQFF
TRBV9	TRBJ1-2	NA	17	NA	TGTGCCAGCAGCGTAGCTGTTTATCTACCGACTAACTATGGCTACACCTTC	CASSVAVYLPTNYGYTF
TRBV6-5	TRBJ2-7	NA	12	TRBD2	TGTGCCAGCAGTTACGCCGGGAGGGAGCAGTACTTC	CASSYAGREQYF
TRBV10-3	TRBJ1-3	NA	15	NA	TGTGCCAGCATTAGAGACAGCGCCTCAGGAAACACCATATATTTT	CASIRDSASGNTIYF
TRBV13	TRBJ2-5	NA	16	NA	TGTGCCAGCAGCTCGCGATCGGGACACCCCCAAGAGACCCAGTACTTC	CASSSRSGHPQETQYF
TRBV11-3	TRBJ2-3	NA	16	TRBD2	TGTGCCAGCAGCCCCAGGACTAGCGTTTTGGCAGATACGCAGTATTTT	CASSPRTSVLADTQYF
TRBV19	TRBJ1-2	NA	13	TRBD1	TGTGCCAGCAATCCCGGGACAGGGTTGGGCTACACCTTC	CASNPGTGLGYTF
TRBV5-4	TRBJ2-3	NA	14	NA	TGTGCCAGCAGAGGCGACCGGCCAGGGGATACGCAGTATTTT	CASRGDRPGDTQYF
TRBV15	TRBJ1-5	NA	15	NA	TGTGCCACCAGCAGAGAACAGACTAGCAATCAGCCCCAGCATTTT	CATSREQTSNQPQHF
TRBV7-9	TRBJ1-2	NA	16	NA	TGTGCCAGCAGTCTCCCGGAGGGTTTAGCTAACTATGGCTACACCTTC	CASSLPEGLANYGYTF
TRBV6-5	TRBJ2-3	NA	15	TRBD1	TGTGCCAGCAGTTACGGCACAGGGGGCACAGATACGCAGTATTTT	CASSYGTGGTDTQYF
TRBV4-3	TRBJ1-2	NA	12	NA	TGCGCCAGCAGCCAAGACAGGGTTGGCTACACCTTC	CASSQDRVGYTF
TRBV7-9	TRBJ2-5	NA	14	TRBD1	TGTGCCAGCTCGACAGGGGGCGCGAGAGAGACCCAGTACTTC	CASSTGGARETQYF